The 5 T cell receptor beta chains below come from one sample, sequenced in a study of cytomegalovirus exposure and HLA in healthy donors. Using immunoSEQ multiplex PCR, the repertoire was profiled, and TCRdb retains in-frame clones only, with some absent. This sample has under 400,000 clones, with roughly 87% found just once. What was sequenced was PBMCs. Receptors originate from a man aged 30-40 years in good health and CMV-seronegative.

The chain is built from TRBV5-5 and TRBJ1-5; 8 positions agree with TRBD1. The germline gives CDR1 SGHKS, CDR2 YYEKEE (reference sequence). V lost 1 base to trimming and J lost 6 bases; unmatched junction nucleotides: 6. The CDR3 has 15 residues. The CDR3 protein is CASSLLPGGGQPQHF. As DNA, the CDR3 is TGTGCCAGCAGCTTGTTACCAGGGGGCGGTCAGCCCCAGCATTTT.

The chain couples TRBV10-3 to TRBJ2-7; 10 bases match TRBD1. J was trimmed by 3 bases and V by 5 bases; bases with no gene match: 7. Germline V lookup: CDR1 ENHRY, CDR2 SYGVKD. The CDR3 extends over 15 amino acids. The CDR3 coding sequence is TGTGCCATCAGTACGCCGACAGGGGGCAGCTACGAGCAGTACTTC. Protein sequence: CAISTPTGGSYEQYF.

The CDR3 region is CASSGPGQGSYGYTF. For the CDR3, the DNA is TGTGCCAGCAGTGGCCCGGGACAGGGGAGCTATGGCTACACCTTC. This chain links TRBV6-5 with TRBJ1-2; 10 bases line up with TRBD1. Germline V CDR1 and CDR2: MNHEY, SVGAGI. This CDR3 has 15 amino acids. With V trimmed by 5 bases and J by 4 bases, 7 bases remained unmatched.

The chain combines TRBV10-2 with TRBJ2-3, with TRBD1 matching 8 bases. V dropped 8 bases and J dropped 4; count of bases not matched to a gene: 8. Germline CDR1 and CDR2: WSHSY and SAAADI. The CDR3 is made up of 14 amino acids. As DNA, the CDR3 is TGCGCCAGCTCACAGGACAGGGCTGCAGATACGCAGTATTTT. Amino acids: CASSQDRAADTQYF.

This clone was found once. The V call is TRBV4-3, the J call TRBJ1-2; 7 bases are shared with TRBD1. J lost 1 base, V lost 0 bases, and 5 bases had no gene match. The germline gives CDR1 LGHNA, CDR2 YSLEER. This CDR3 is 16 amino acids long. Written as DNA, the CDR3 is TGCGCCAGCAGCCAAGACCGACAGGGAAATAACTATGGCTACACCTTC. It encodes CASSQDRQGNNYGYTF.